One and the same sample provided the 28 T cell receptor beta chains below, sequenced in a study of blood T cell repertoires in COVID-19 (TCRdb year 2020). Library construction relied on the immunoSEQ multiplex PCR assay. TCRdb re-hosts the immuneACCESS table, in-frame sequences only. Its copies lack some clones; in the studies checked, an unresolved V gene accounts for under half of them, and the cause for the rest is not known. In this sample the table shows 250,000 to 300,000 clones, 75% to 95% of which occur a single time. The top ten clones comprise 0.95% to 1.2% of the sample. The source material was PBMCs or T cells enriched from blood (not recorded which). The origin of the receptors is a woman aged 25 to 39 who had recovered from COVID-19.

The genes are TRBV19 and TRBJ2-7, with 8 nucleotides matching TRBD1. Losses at the gene ends were 7 bases for V and 0 bases for J; bases not matched to a gene: 8. Germline CDR1 and CDR2: LNHDA and SQIVND (reference sequence). The CDR3 spans 15 residues. The CDR3 protein is CASKDRDRSSYEQYF. CDR3 nucleotide sequence: TGTGCCAGTAAAGATCGGGACAGGAGCTCCTACGAGCAGTACTTC.

V and J are TRBV2 and TRBJ2-1; TRBD2 is a possible D gene (6 bases). The ends were cut back, 6 bases at V and 0 bases at J, with 21 bases in the middle. The CDR3 is made up of 18 amino acids. In germline, CDR1 is SNHLY, CDR2 FYNNEI. CDR3 coding DNA: TGTGCCAGCAGGGCTTGGGACTTTTCAAAGAGCTCCTACAATGAGCAGTTCTTC. It translates to CASRAWDFSKSSYNEQFF.

V is TRBV5-4 and J is TRBJ2-6; 11 positions agree with TRBD1. The CDR3 is 16 amino acids. J was trimmed by 3 bases and V by 5 bases; bases with no gene match: 4. Germline CDR1 reads SGHNT; CDR2 reads YYREEE (reference sequence). CDR3 DNA: TGTGCCAGCAGACGGGACAGGGGGTTTGGGGCCAACGTCCTGACTTTC. This translates into CASRRDRGFGANVLTF.

This sequence joins TRBV3-1 (or the pseudogene TRBV3-2) and TRBJ1-5; 8 bases line up with TRBD1. This CDR3 region has 15 residues. Germline lookup yields CDR1 LGHDT and CDR2 YNNKEL (reference sequence). Unmatched junction bases numbered 3, after V lost 0 bases and J lost 5 bases. Here the CDR3 DNA reads TGTGCCAGCAGCCAAGACCCGACAGGGGATCAGCCCCAGCATTTT. It yields the protein CASSQDPTGDQPQHF.

In this sample, this clone turned up once. The genes are TRBV4-3 and TRBJ1-2, with D perhaps TRBD1 (6 bases). Germline CDR1 LGHNA, CDR2 YSLEER. CDR3 length: 15 amino acids. The V end lost 0 bases, the J end lost 6 bases, and 14 bases lay between the germline ends. CDR3 sequence reads: CASSQEGAGADGYTF. The CDR3 DNA sequence: TGCGCCAGCAGCCAAGAGGGAGCGGGGGCGGATGGCTACACCTTC.

DNA of the CDR3: TGTGCCTACATAGAAAACAGGGGGCCAAATTCACCCCTCCACTTT. This gives the protein CAYIENRGPNSPLHF. This chain connects TRBV30 to TRBJ1-6; TRBD1 aligns across 9 bases. The CDR3 consists of 15 residues. V was clipped by 7 bases and J by 7 bases; unmatched bases: 11. The germline V gene has CDR1 GTSNPN and CDR2 SVGIG (reference sequence).

The chain employs TRBV9 and TRBJ2-1; 8 nucleotides agree with TRBD1. The CDR3 spans 18 residues. Germline V lookup: CDR1 SGDLS, CDR2 YYNGEE. Germline trimming cut 0 bases from V and 2 bases from J; bases unmatched to any gene: 10. The CDR3 DNA sequence: TGTGCCAGCAGCGTAGTAGGCGGGCAGGGGGCACCCTACAATGAGCAGTTCTTC. Its translation: CASSVVGGQGAPYNEQFF. Filled out from reference TRBV9 and TRBJ2-1, the complete variable domain reads DSGVTQTPKHLITATGQRVTLRCSPRSGDLSVYWYQQSLDQGLQFLIQYYNGEERAKGNILERFSAQQFPDLHSELNLSSLELGDSALYFCASSVVGGQGAPYNEQFFGPGTRLTVL.

A note on this clone: Other DNA sequences in the sample encode the same CDR3. The chain combines TRBV5-1 with TRBJ1-2, with D possibly matching TRBD1 (6 bases). The CDR3 extends over 12 amino acids. CDR1 SGHRS and CDR2 YFSETQ come from the germline V gene. Trimming took 4 bases from V and 3 from J, leaving 7 bases between them. In DNA form, the CDR3 reads TGCGCCAGCAGCCGGACAGACTATGGCTACACCTTC. It encodes CASSRTDYGYTF.

J is TRBJ2-1 and V is TRBV7-2, with D unresolved. From germline, CDR1 is SGHTA and CDR2 FQGNSA. The CDR3 runs 15 residues. With 2 bases removed from V and 0 bases from J, the gap between germline ends came to 8 bases. The CDR3 DNA is TGTGCCAGCAGCTTAATCCCCAGCTCCTACAATGAGCAGTTCTTC. It codes for CASSLIPSSYNEQFF.

The rearrangement links TRBV5-4 to TRBJ2-7, with 8 bases identical to TRBD2. The CDR3 length is 14 residues. The germline V gene encodes CDR1 SGHNT and CDR2 YYREEE (reference sequence). Losses at the gene ends were 4 bases for V and 4 bases for J; bases not matched to a gene: 7. In DNA form, the CDR3 reads TGTGCCAGCAGCGTGGGACTAGGAAAGTACGAGCAGTACTTC. This encodes CASSVGLGKYEQYF.

The rearrangement links TRBV18 to TRBJ2-3, with TRBD2 matching over 8 bases. CDR3 length equals 16 residues. The J segment lost 0 bases and the V segment lost 6 bases, leaving 8 bases of the junction unmatched. Germline-derived CDR1 and CDR2 are KGHSH and LQKENI. Written as DNA, the CDR3 is TGTGCCAGCTCCAACCGCCGGGAGGGCAGCACAGATACGCAGTATTTT. Its translation: CASSNRREGSTDTQYF.

This chain links TRBV19 with TRBJ2-1, with TRBD2 identical over 10 bases. Germline V lookup: CDR1 LNHDA, CDR2 SQIVND (reference sequence). Trimming took 4 bases from V and 8 from J; bases not matched to a gene: 8. CDR3 length: 15 amino acids. The CDR3 DNA follows: TGTGCCAGTAGTAGCGCAGCGGGAGGGAAAGATGAGCAGTTCTTC. It specifies CASSSAAGGKDEQFF.

The rearrangement uses TRBV11-2 and TRBJ2-3, with D hard to call. Germline CDR1 reads SGHAT; CDR2 reads FQNNGV. This CDR3 region has 15 residues. The V and J ends lost 0 bases and 0 bases respectively, with 7 bases between them. CDR3 amino acids: CASSLEFTSTDTQYF. CDR3 DNA: TGTGCCAGCAGCTTAGAATTTACTAGCACAGATACGCAGTATTTT. The full variable domain, rest sourced from reference TRBV11-2 and TRBJ2-3, is EAGVAQSPRYKIIEKRQSVAFWCNPISGHATLYWYQQILGQGPKLLIQFQNNGVVDDSQLPKDRFSAERLKGVDSTLKIQPAKLEDSAVYLCASSLEFTSTDTQYFGPGTRLTVL.

At least ten counts were recorded for this clone. V usage is TRBV6-5 and J usage is TRBJ1-2; perhaps TRBD1 as D (5 bases). The V end lost 1 base, the J end lost 4 bases, and 7 bases lay between the germline ends. This CDR3 has 13 amino acids. Germline CDR1 MNHEY, CDR2 SVGAGI. The chain's CDR3 is CASSYLGAYGYTF. The CDR3 DNA reads as TGTGCCAGCAGTTACTTAGGGGCCTATGGCTACACCTTC.

J is TRBJ2-3 and V is TRBV4-3; 9 bases fit TRBD2. The CDR3 runs to 17 residues. V shed 1 base, J shed 4 bases, and the junction held 9 bases outside the gene matches. Germline CDR1 reads LGHNA; CDR2 reads YSLEER. The CDR3 spells CASSQGSSGRPPDTQYF. The CDR3 nucleotides read TGCGCCAGCAGCCAAGGGTCCAGCGGGAGGCCTCCAGATACGCAGTATTTT.

This rearrangement joins TRBV28 to TRBJ2-7; 10 positions agree with TRBD1. Germline loops: CDR1 MDHEN, CDR2 SYDVKM. V trimming: 2 bases; J trimming: 5 bases; junction bases outside the gene matches: 6. CDR3 length: 15 residues. The CDR3 nucleotides are TGTGCCAGCAGTTTAATCGGGACAGGGGTCAACGAGCAGTACTTC. Translation: CASSLIGTGVNEQYF.

The CDR3 nucleotides read TGTGCCAGCAGTGAACGCGGGTTCCGTTCACCCCTCCACTTT. Its translation is CASSERGFRSPLHF. The chain links TRBV25-1 to TRBJ1-6; D remains ambiguous. CDR3 length: 14 amino acids. Trimming left V 2 bases short and J 9 bases short, with 11 bases between. CDR1 is MGHDK, CDR2 SYGVNS, per germline.

V gene TRBV5-4 combines with J gene TRBJ1-6, with D possibly TRBD1 on 6 matching bases. The CDR3 is 14 residues long. The germline V and J ends were trimmed by 5 bases and 9 bases, with 15 bases remaining between them. The V gene's germline CDR1 is SGHNT and CDR2 YYREEE (reference sequence). The CDR3 nucleotides read TGTGCCAGCAGACCAGACAGGACGGGTTCACCCCTCCACTTT. Translated: CASRPDRTGSPLHF. The full variable domain, with the rest looked up from reference TRBV5-4 and TRBJ1-6, is ETGVTQSPTHLIKTRGQQVTLRCSSQSGHNTVSWYQQALGQGPQFIFQYYREEENGRGNFPPRFSGLQFPNYSSELNVNALELDDSALYLCASRPDRTGSPLHFGNGTRLTVT.

The chain has TRBV5-1 and TRBJ2-3, with TRBD1 identical over 9 bases. Germline CDR1 SGHRS, CDR2 YFSETQ. V lost 5 bases, J lost 0 bases, and 4 bases stayed unmatched. The CDR3 consists of 15 residues. CDR3 in amino acids: CASSSTGGSTDTQYF. The CDR3 region has the DNA TGCGCCAGCAGTTCGACAGGGGGAAGCACAGATACGCAGTATTTT. Using reference TRBV5-1 and TRBJ2-3 for the parts outside the CDR3, the full variable domain is KAGVTQTPRYLIKTRGQQVTLSCSPISGHRSVSWYQQTPGQGLQFLFEYFSETQRNKGNFPGRFSGRQFSNSRSEMNVSTLELGDSALYLCASSSTGGSTDTQYFGPGTRLTVL.

This clone was detected only once. This rearrangement joins TRBV19 to TRBJ2-7, with D possibly matching TRBD1 (5 bases). The CDR3 sequence is 14 residues long. Looked up from germline, CDR1 is LNHDA and CDR2 is SQIVND (reference sequence). Trimming stripped 2 bases from V and 4 bases from J, with 12 bases between. In DNA form, the CDR3 reads TGTGCCAGTAGTATACGTGCAGGGTTGTACGAGCAGTACTTC. Its translation: CASSIRAGLYEQYF. The complete variable domain, with remaining parts taken from reference TRBV19 and TRBJ2-7, reads DGGITQSPKYLFRKEGQNVTLSCEQNLNHDAMYWYRQDPGQGLRLIYYSQIVNDFQKGDIAEGYSVSREKKESFPLTVTSAQKNPTAFYLCASSIRAGLYEQYFGPGTRLTVT.

The V and J genes are TRBV5-1 and TRBJ1-2; D ambiguous. Germline V gene lookup returns CDR1 SGHRS and CDR2 YFSETQ. The V and J ends lost 4 bases and 5 bases respectively, with 9 bases between them. The CDR3 has 12 residues. The CDR3 nucleotides are TGCGCCAGCAGCGTCGGGAGTTATGGCTACACCTTC. It codes for CASSVGSYGYTF. Combining the CDR3 with reference TRBV5-1 and TRBJ1-2 gives the whole variable domain KAGVTQTPRYLIKTRGQQVTLSCSPISGHRSVSWYQQTPGQGLQFLFEYFSETQRNKGNFPGRFSGRQFSNSRSEMNVSTLELGDSALYLCASSVGSYGYTFGSGTRLTVV.

The chain joins TRBV7-2 to TRBJ2-7; perhaps TRBD2 as D (6 bases). The CDR3 has 14 residues. Germline V gives CDR1 SGHTA, CDR2 FQGNSA. Trimming stripped 3 bases from V and 4 bases from J, with 13 bases between. The CDR3, as DNA: TGTGCCAGCAGCTTGGATGCGGGGCTTTACGAGCAGTACTTC. This translates into CASSLDAGLYEQYF. Using reference TRBV7-2 and TRBJ2-7 for the parts outside the CDR3, the full variable domain is GAGVSQSPSNKVTEKGKDVELRCDPISGHTALYWYRQSLGQGLEFLIYFQGNSAPDKSGLPSDRFSAERTGGSVSTLTIQRTQQEDSAVYLCASSLDAGLYEQYFGPGTRLTVT.

The chain employs TRBV7-2 and TRBJ2-5, with D tentatively TRBD1 (6 bases). Germline assignment: CDR1 SGHTA and CDR2 FQGNSA. Trimming took off 3 bases at V and 5 bases at J, with 13 bases between the two ends. CDR3 length equals 14 residues. The CDR3 sequence: CASSFGQPGETQYF. The CDR3 coding sequence is TGTGCCAGCAGCTTTGGACAGCCCGGGGAGACCCAGTACTTC.

This clone was counted only a few times. The CDR3 DNA reads TGTGCCAGCCGCGAGGGGGACAGGGGTAATTCACCCCTCCACTTT. Encoded protein: CASREGDRGNSPLHF. The chain combines TRBV27 with TRBJ1-6; 10 nucleotides match TRBD1. CDR3 length: 15 amino acids. Germline V gene data show CDR1 as MNHEY and CDR2 as SMNVEV (reference sequence). The junction had 7 bases not matched to a gene; V was cut back by 8 bases and J by 6 bases.

The chain couples TRBV9 to TRBJ1-1; D perhaps matches TRBD1 (6 bases). V was cut by 3 bases and J by 8 bases, with 17 bases left in between. Germline values: CDR1 SGDLS, CDR2 YYNGEE. The CDR3 spans 14 residues. The CDR3 DNA sequence: TGTGCCAGCAGCGCAACAGGGACAACCTCAGAAGCTTTCTTT. Translation gives CASSATGTTSEAFF.

J is TRBJ2-7 and V is TRBV30, with TRBD2 as a possible D gene (5 bases). V was trimmed by 2 bases and J by 5 bases, leaving 10 bases between them. The germline V gene encodes CDR1 GTSNPN and CDR2 SVGIG (reference sequence). CDR3 length: 12 amino acids. For the CDR3, the DNA is TGTGCCTGGAGTTCGGGGTCCCACGAGCAGTACTTC. Encoded protein: CAWSSGSHEQYF.

The J gene is TRBJ1-5, the V gene TRBV30; 8 nucleotides align to TRBD1. V trimming: 4 bases; J trimming: 7 bases; junction bases outside the gene matches: 6. From germline, CDR1 is GTSNPN and CDR2 SVGIG (reference sequence). CDR3 length equals 13 residues. In nucleotides, the CDR3 is TGTGCCTGGAACAGGGGGTTGCAACAGCCCCAGCATTTT. Translating gives CAWNRGLQQPQHF.

The J gene is TRBJ2-7, the V gene TRBV5-6, with 15 bases matching TRBD2. Germline V lookup: CDR1 SGHDT, CDR2 YYEEEE. V trimming: 4 bases; J trimming: 7 bases; junction bases outside the gene matches: 9. The CDR3 consists of 16 residues. CDR3 DNA: TGTGCCAGCAGCAGGGGACTAGCGGGGGGATTCAATGAGCAGTACTTC. It encodes CASSRGLAGGFNEQYF.